This TCR beta chain was obtained from a study of T cell changes during pregnancy in multiple sclerosis. The germline V gene encodes CDR1 SGHRS and CDR2 YFSETQ. V was trimmed by 2 bases and J by 0 bases, leaving 11 bases between them. This CDR3 has 16 amino acids. Assay: immunoSEQ multiplex PCR; the TCRdb copy retains only in-frame clones and omits some. The sample yields fewer than 75,000 clones, 75% to 95% seen once. V gene TRBV5-1 combines with J gene TRBJ1-4; tentative D call: TRBD1 (6 bases). The sequencing used peripheral blood, collected in the first trimester of pregnancy. This clonotype was sampled from a female donor with multiple sclerosis, enrolled in a pregnancy study. The CDR3 region is CASSLRTASTNEKLFF. Here the CDR3 DNA reads TGCGCCAGCAGCTTAAGGACAGCCTCAACTAATGAAAAACTGTTTTTT. Filled out from reference TRBV5-1 and TRBJ1-4, the complete variable domain reads KAGVTQTPRYLIKTRGQQVTLSCSPISGHRSVSWYQQTPGQGLQFLFEYFSETQRNKGNFPGRFSGRQFSNSRSEMNVSTLELGDSALYLCASSLRTASTNEKLFFGSGTQLSVL.